Each of the 8 T cell receptor beta chains below was sequenced from the same sample in a study of T cells in Graves' hyperthyroidism and ophthalmopathy (dated by TCRdb to between 2019 and 2020). Receptor libraries were prepared by multiplex PCR. The sample was run on an Illumina HiSeq 2000. The TCR beta CDR3 regions were amplified from the RNA transcripts. The TCR CDR3 was subjected to a first round of RT-PCR using the HTBI primer set and the Qiagen OneStep RT-PCR kit. The public reads were run again by TCRdb, first through fastp at Q25 and then through MiXCR, and only productive beta chains were kept. Every entry covers one CDR3 protein and lists the most common genes and DNA from its rows. The sample table contains 250,000 to 300,000 distinct CDR3 sequences; only one count was recorded for 13% to 15% of them. Jointly, the top ten make up 30% to 35% of the sample. Input material: blood. The receptors come from a woman aged 45-60 years with Graves' hyperthyroidism that later progressed to Graves' ophthalmopathy.

This clonotype was picked up many times. This chain uses TRBV20-1 with TRBJ2-1; possible D gene TRBD2, 7 bases. The germline V gene encodes CDR1 DFQATT and CDR2 SNEGSKA (reference sequence). The CDR3 contains 18 residues. The V end was cut by 0 bases, the J end by 1 base, with 19 bases between. CDR3 bases: TGCAGTGCTAGAGATCGATTGGGGAGGGGGGTGTCCTACAATGAGCAGTTCTTC. Protein product: CSARDRLGRGVSYNEQFF.

The chain employs TRBV6-1 and TRBJ1-5; 8 bases are a match to TRBD1. After removal of 6 bases from V and 7 bases from J, the junction contained 8 bases not matched to a gene. This CDR3 spans 14 amino acids. Germline CDR1 MNHNS, CDR2 SASEGT. The CDR3 DNA sequence: TGTGCCAGCAGCTCCGACAGGGGAAAACAGCCCCAGCATTTT. Its protein is CASSSDRGKQPQHF.

This clonotype was counted many times. The V and J genes are TRBV27 and TRBJ2-7; maybe TRBD1 (6 bases). Germline V lookup: CDR1 MNHEY, CDR2 SMNVEV (reference sequence). The CDR3 extends over 13 amino acids. V lost 6 bases and J lost 1, with 10 bases in between. The CDR3 here is CASSLRGSYEQYF. DNA of the CDR3: TGTGCCAGCAGCCTAAGGGGGTCCTACGAGCAGTACTTC.

The chain has TRBV4-1 and TRBJ2-1; TRBD2 aligns across 15 bases. The CDR3 loop spans 16 amino acids. Germline CDR1 MGHRA, CDR2 YSYEKL. The ends lost 3 bases at V and 10 bases at J; junction bases unmatched: 7. Here the CDR3 DNA reads TGCGCCAGCAGCCAGGGGACTAGCGGGGGGTTACGGGAGCAGTTCTTC. This translates into CASSQGTSGGLREQFF.

J is TRBJ1-4 and V is TRBV7-3; possibly TRBD1 for D (6 bases). Trimming cost V 5 bases and J 5 bases, with 9 bases left between them. This CDR3 comprises 13 residues. Germline loops: CDR1 SGHTA, CDR2 FQGTGA. CDR3 protein: CASSRTGNEKLFF. CDR3 coding DNA: TGTGCCAGCAGCCGTACAGGGAATGAAAAACTGTTTTTT.

The table lists this clonotype with a few counts. V gene TRBV20-1 combines with J gene TRBJ1-5, with a weak D call TRBD1 (6 bases). The CDR3 spans 16 residues. Germline V lookup: CDR1 DFQATT, CDR2 SNEGSKA (reference sequence). V was cut by 4 bases and J by 2 bases, with 18 bases left in between. The CDR3: CSATGVGAGGNQPQHF. As DNA, the CDR3 is TGCAGTGCTACAGGGGTAGGGGCCGGAGGCAATCAGCCCCAGCATTTT.

The chain has TRBV20-1 and TRBJ2-3; 7 bases agree with TRBD2. The germline CDR1 and CDR2 sequences are DFQATT and SNEGSKA (reference sequence). This CDR3 region has 14 residues. Trimming cost V 3 bases and J 2 bases; bases outside gene matches: 5. The CDR3 DNA reads as TGCAGTGCTAGGTCTAGCGGACCCACAGATACGCAGTATTTT. Protein sequence: CSARSSGPTDTQYF.

This clonotype appeared many times. The V gene is TRBV5-1, the J gene TRBJ1-1; possible D gene TRBD1, 6 bases. V was cut by 5 bases and J by 4 bases, with 15 bases left in between. This CDR3 region has 14 residues. CDR1 SGHRS and CDR2 YFSETQ come from the germline V gene. Here the CDR3 DNA reads TGCGCCAGCAGTTCTGGACAGTTGGGCACTGAAGCTTTCTTT. Translating gives CASSSGQLGTEAFF.